This T cell receptor (beta chain) came from a study of identical twins (dated by TCRdb to about 2016). Regarding the research as a whole: To test whether fetal clonotypes persist, the study used deep sequencing on TCR alpha and beta repertoires from monozygotic twins, unrelated adults of various ages, and cord blood. To rule out contamination, replicate twin experiments were performed at different times with different library preparation protocols. Results the study describes overall, beyond this receptor: Conclusions relied on cross-sectional statistical analysis, since the same donors could not be followed over many years. Compared with coincidental sharing between unrelated individuals, an excess of low generation-probability sequences was observed among out-of-frame TCR alpha sequences shared between twins. Fewer insertions were carried by abundant cord blood beta clonotypes; a weaker similar trend was observed in young adult naive repertoires, while no such trend was observed in memory repertoires. In monozygotic twins, recombination models systematically underestimated out-of-frame TCR alpha sharing, but the models matched the sharing seen between unrelated individuals. In beta out-of-frame sequences, excess twin sharing was weaker, because having fewer shared sequences lowered the signal-to-noise ratio. Invariant T cells such as MAIT and iNKT could partly confound zero-insertion analyses, though diverse VJ usage argued against this for most clonotypes.

Every donor in the study was a healthy Caucasian. Three pairs of female monozygotic twins, all aged about 18 to 29 years, were included in the twin cohort. The RNA used for TCR libraries was isolated from peripheral blood mononuclear cells. Comment on this clonotype: The clone's antigen remains unknown. The input lacks base qualities; no much larger clone sits a single base away.

V was cut back by 3 bases and J by 7 bases, leaving a gap of 10 bases between them. CDR1 and CDR2 are read off the germline V gene as SGDLS and YYNGEE. The CDR3 covers 13 residues, taking in both the cysteine and the phenylalanine. Kept here is only the CDR3 DNA, which spans 39 bases and is read in frame from base 1. Library preparation was by 5' RACE. Sequencing relied on an Illumina HiSeq 2000. Template switching added a universal primer binding site, and the final cDNA carried a unique molecular identifier that allowed TCR cDNA molecules to be counted accurately. First-strand cDNA for TCR alpha and beta chains was synthesized from specific primers in the conserved constant-segment region. To control for contamination, every cDNA library was double barcoded, receiving both a SMART-Mk sample barcode and Illumina barcodes. TruSeq adapter sequences along with Illumina sample barcodes were introduced in two successive PCR steps. The Illumina HiSeq platform was used with custom primers to sequence TCR alpha and beta cDNA libraries. Per the source publication's procedure: Raw reads were processed with MiGEC to extract unique molecular identifiers, and MiXCR was used to determine CDR3 positions. Recombination models were inferred per individual with the repgenHMM and IGoR tools using an EM algorithm. The tcR package in R was used for shared clonotype analysis, with sharing normalized by the product of cloneset sizes. To study raw recombination free of thymic and clonal selection effects, out-of-frame nonproductive sequences were analyzed. The public reads were quality trimmed at Q25 with fastp and then assembled into clones with MiXCR by TCRdb, keeping productive beta chains. Duplicate CDR3 protein sequences are folded into a single record with the most common DNA and genes. The V and J calls were not made by the authors but by TCRdb's processing. The sample yields approximately 890,000 distinct CDR3 sequences; 10% to 15% were counted once. The ten largest clones take up around 1.5% of the sample.

The same sample was also studied in work on yellow fever vaccine responses in identical twins. The second study also describes: The T cell response to vaccination in identical twins was reported by the authors to appear partly convergent and partly personalized. Focusing on identical twins, the study followed the T cell clones that responded to the vaccine, and did so with precision.

The sequence was obtained from a young woman in good health. The chain links TRBV9 with TRBJ2-2; no D gene call is confident. The sequencing input was PBMCs. This receptor has the CDR3 CASSGGLNGELFF. The base sequence is TGTGCCAGCAGCGGAGGTCTTAACGGGGAGCTGTTTTTT.